This is a list of T cell receptor beta chains from one sample in a study of OX40 agonist ivuxolimab in advanced cancers. Here immunoSEQ multiplex PCR was the method, and the copy in TCRdb shows in-frame clones only, minus some. The sample has 30,000 to 45,000 clones, about 81% seen once. The sample consisted of CD4+ or CD8+ T cells sorted from blood, taken in a trial of the OX40 agonist ivuxolimab. The receptors stem from an adult with an advanced solid tumor such as melanoma, head and neck, liver or kidney cancer. Each CDR3 is given with its conserved first and last residue.

j_call v_call cdr3_aa
TRBJ1-2 TRBV29-1 CSVGGQGNYGYTF
TRBJ1-2 TRBV27 CASSLSSGFSYGYTF
TRBJ2-7 TRBV30 CAWSAGDGYEQYF
TRBJ2-2 TRBV5-1 CASSSGQGFGELFF
TRBJ2-1 TRBV2 CASSELTSGVYNEQFF
TRBJ2-6 TRBV28 CATAKSKVRGANVLTF
TRBJ2-7 TRBV7-2 CAIRTPSGSSLRSYEQYF
TRBJ1-3 TRBV7-6 CASSPTDSGNTIYF
TRBJ2-1 TRBV27 CASRTLASDEQFF
TRBJ1-2 TRBV28 CASSLWAGGFGYTF
TRBJ2-7 TRBV28 CASSFPKRHYEQYF
TRBJ1-2 TRBV30 CAWRWTQSGYTF
TRBJ2-1 TRBV12-2 CASRSILLRTSGSYNEQFF
TRBJ2-2 TRBV2 CASSLFPPRNTGELFF
TRBJ2-3 TRBV5-1 CASSSLAGVDTQYF
TRBJ2-7 TRBV9 CASSAPGEPVTGEQYF
TRBJ1-2 TRBV28 CASRQGASFGYTF
TRBJ1-1 TRBV28 CASTLPTSVAFF
TRBJ2-2 TRBV11-2 CASTLWTGELFF
TRBJ2-5 TRBV19 CASSPLGETQYF
TRBJ1-2 TRBV28 CASRPGQGRGYTF
TRBJ1-3 TRBV5-1 CASSKTGSSGNTIYF
TRBJ1-1 TRBV4-3 CASSQDMSQGSAFF
TRBJ1-1 TRBV7-8 CASSLGQSKTEAFF
TRBJ2-3 TRBV5-1 CASSFSPGGGTDTQYF
TRBJ1-4 TRBV7-9 CASSLGGFEANEKLFF
TRBJ1-1 TRBV19 CASRSNRVTEAFF
TRBJ2-7 TRBV7-2 CASSLKGTSGGAAYEQYF
TRBJ1-1 TRBV28 CASRDTDTEAFF
TRBJ1-4 TRBV28 CASSLGGVLNEKLFF
TRBJ2-7 TRBV5-4 CASSLDRGYEQYF
TRBJ2-1 TRBV7-9 CASSLIGYNEQFF
TRBJ2-6 TRBV7-2 CASSRASGANVLTF
TRBJ1-1 TRBV28 CASSLGQRAAFF
TRBJ2-7 TRBV5-4 CASSLQAGGSYEQYF
TRBJ2-5 TRBV28 CASRTPGRLGEQYF
TRBJ2-5 TRBV6-6 CASSYPNGDRPGTQYF
TRBJ1-3 TRBV30 CAWSAGSGNTIYF
TRBJ2-7 TRBV6-1 CASSEGLRLIFVEQYF
TRBJ1-2 TRBV4-2 CASSQDPERGYTF
TRBJ2-3 TRBV5-1 CASSLSYSSTDTQYF
TRBJ2-7 TRBV11-3 CASSVQVSSGEQYF
TRBJ1-4 TRBV25-1 CASSLGGEKLFF
TRBJ2-3 TRBV7-8 CASSFSHSTDTQYF
TRBJ1-2 TRBV7-3 CASSPGASGYGYTF
TRBJ2-3 TRBV29-1 CSVVSGYTDTQYF
TRBJ2-7 TRBV2 CASNIAQRSYEQYF
TRBJ1-2 TRBV29-1 CSVGDSGYTF
TRBJ2-3 TRBV9 CASSVGRVRGSTDTQYF
TRBJ1-1 TRBV4-1 CASSQGGYKNTEAFF
TRBJ1-2 TRBV28 CASSALGTGYGYTF
TRBJ2-3 TRBV30 CAWARDGRRTDTQYF
TRBJ2-7 TRBV5-6 CASSLAGARLGEQYF